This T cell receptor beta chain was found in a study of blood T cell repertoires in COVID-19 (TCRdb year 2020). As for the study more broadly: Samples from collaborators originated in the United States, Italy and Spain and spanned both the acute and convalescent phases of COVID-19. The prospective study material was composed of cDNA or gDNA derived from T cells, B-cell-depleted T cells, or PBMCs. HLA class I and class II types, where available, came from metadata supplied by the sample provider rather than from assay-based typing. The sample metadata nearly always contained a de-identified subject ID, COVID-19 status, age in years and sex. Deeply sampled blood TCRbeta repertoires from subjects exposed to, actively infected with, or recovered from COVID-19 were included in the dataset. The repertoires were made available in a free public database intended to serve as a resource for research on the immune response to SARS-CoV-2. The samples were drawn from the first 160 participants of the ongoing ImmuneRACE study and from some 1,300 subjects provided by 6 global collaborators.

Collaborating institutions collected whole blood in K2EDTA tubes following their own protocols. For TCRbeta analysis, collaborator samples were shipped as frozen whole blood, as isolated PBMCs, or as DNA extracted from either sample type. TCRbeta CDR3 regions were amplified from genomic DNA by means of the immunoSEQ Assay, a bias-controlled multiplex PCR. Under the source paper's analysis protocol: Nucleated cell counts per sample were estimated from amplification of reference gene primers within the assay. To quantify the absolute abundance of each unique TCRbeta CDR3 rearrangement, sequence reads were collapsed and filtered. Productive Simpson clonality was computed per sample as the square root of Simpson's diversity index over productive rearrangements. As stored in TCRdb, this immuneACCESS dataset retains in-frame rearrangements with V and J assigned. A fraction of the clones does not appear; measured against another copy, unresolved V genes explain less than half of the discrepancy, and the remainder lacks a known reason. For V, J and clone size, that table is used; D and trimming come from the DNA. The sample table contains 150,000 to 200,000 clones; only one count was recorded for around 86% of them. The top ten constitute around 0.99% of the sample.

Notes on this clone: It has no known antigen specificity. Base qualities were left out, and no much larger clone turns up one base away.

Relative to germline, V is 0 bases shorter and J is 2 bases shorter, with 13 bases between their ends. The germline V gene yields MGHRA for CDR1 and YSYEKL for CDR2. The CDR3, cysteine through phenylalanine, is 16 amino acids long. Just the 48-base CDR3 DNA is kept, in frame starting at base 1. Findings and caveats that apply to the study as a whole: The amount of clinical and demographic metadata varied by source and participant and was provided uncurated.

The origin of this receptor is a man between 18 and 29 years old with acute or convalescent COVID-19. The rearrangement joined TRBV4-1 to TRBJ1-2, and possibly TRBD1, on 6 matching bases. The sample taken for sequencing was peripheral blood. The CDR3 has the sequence CASSQDWGQSNYGYTF. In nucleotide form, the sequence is TGCGCCAGCAGCCAAGATTGGGGGCAGTCAAACTATGGCTACACCTTC.